The 26 T cell receptor beta chains below were found in one sample sequenced in a study of cytomegalovirus exposure and HLA in healthy donors. Both 60 Vbeta primers and 13 Jbeta primers went into the PCR. Assay used: immunoSEQ multiplex PCR; TCRdb lists only in-frame clones, some missing. The repertoire holds around 95,000 clones, around 83% seen once, with 3.7% in the top ten. Sequencing used PBMCs. The origin of the receptors is a female donor in good health and CMV-seropositive.

This chain joins TRBV5-6 and TRBJ1-5; TRBD1 might be the D (5 bases). The V gene lost 3 bases and the J gene lost 1 base, with 17 bases spanning the gap. CDR3 length: 17 amino acids. Per germline, CDR1 SGHDT and CDR2 YYEEEE. For the CDR3, the DNA is TGTGCCAGCAGCTCATGGGGACGGAGGGAGAGCAATCAGCCCCAGCATTTT. It encodes CASSSWGRRESNQPQHF.

This chain connects TRBV28 to TRBJ2-7, with TRBD2 as a possible D gene (6 bases). The length of the CDR3 is 12 residues. The germline gives CDR1 MDHEN, CDR2 SYDVKM. V dropped 7 bases and J dropped 6 bases, with 13 bases sitting between them. This CDR3 reads CASKGGVLEQYF. CDR3 coding DNA: TGTGCCAGCAAAGGAGGGGTTCTCGAGCAGTACTTC.

The rearrangement links TRBV20-1 to TRBJ2-1; a weak D match, TRBD2 (5 bases). The CDR3 runs to 11 residues. V dropped 6 bases and J dropped 3 bases, with 6 bases sitting between them. CDR1 and CDR2 (germline): DFQATT, SNEGSKA (reference sequence). CDR3 loop: CSARDYNEQFF. The CDR3 DNA sequence: TGCAGTGCCCGGGACTACAATGAGCAGTTCTTC.

This clone appeared a single time. The J gene is TRBJ1-5, the V gene TRBV19, with a possible D match to TRBD1 (5 bases). Per the germline V gene, CDR1 is LNHDA and CDR2 is SQIVND (reference sequence). This CDR3 has 15 residues. Trimming took off 7 bases at V and 3 bases at J, with 16 bases between the two ends. CDR3 sequence reads: CASTTLEQANQPQHF. In nucleotides, the CDR3 is TGTGCCAGTACCACCCTAGAACAGGCCAATCAGCCCCAGCATTTT.

The chain carries TRBV10-1 and TRBJ1-1, with a weak D call TRBD1 (6 bases). The CDR3 extends over 15 amino acids. The V gene's germline CDR1 is WNHNN and CDR2 SYGVQD (reference sequence). V was shortened by 0 bases and J by 4 bases, with 12 bases between the two germline ends. The CDR3 DNA follows: TGCGCCAGCAGTGAGTCAACAGGGATACGCACTGAAGCTTTCTTT. Translated: CASSESTGIRTEAFF.

With regard to this clone: At the DNA level, this CDR3 is encoded by other sequences in the same sample as well. The chain joins TRBV7-2 to TRBJ1-2; 11 bases fit TRBD1. V lost 4 bases to trimming and J lost 6 bases; unmatched junction nucleotides: 4. Germline loops: CDR1 SGHTA, CDR2 FQGNSA. The CDR3 is made up of 14 amino acids. The CDR3 loop is CASSSGTGGDGYTF. For the CDR3, the DNA is TGTGCCAGCAGCTCGGGGACAGGGGGAGATGGCTACACCTTC.

This clone was seen a handful of times. V and J are TRBV6-5 and TRBJ2-1; a possible D gene is TRBD1 (5 bases). The CDR3 runs 12 residues. Germline lookup yields CDR1 MNHEY and CDR2 SVGAGI. V was shortened by 7 bases and J by 3 bases, with 7 bases between the two germline ends. DNA of the CDR3: TGTGCCAGCACCGACAGCTACAATGAGCAGTTCTTC. Translated, it gives CASTDSYNEQFF.

The rearrangement joins TRBV6-6 to TRBJ2-7; a possible D gene is TRBD2 (5 bases). V was trimmed by 5 bases and J by 2 bases, leaving 13 bases between them. Germline V CDR1 and CDR2: MNHNY, SVGAGI (reference sequence). The CDR3 loop spans 14 amino acids. The CDR3 region has the DNA TGTGCCAGCAGTCCCAGCGGAACTACCTACGAGCAGTACTTC. It translates to CASSPSGTTYEQYF.

The chain recombines TRBV2 with TRBJ1-2, with no clear D. The CDR3 is 15 amino acids. Per the germline V gene, CDR1 is SNHLY and CDR2 is FYNNEI. The germline V and J ends were trimmed by 2 bases and 4 bases, with 14 bases remaining between them. The CDR3 region is CASSELREAGYGYTF. The DNA of the CDR3 is TGTGCCAGCAGTGAACTTAGGGAGGCTGGCTATGGCTACACCTTC.

The chain carries TRBV9 and TRBJ1-6, with D possibly matching TRBD1 (5 bases). The CDR3 extends over 13 amino acids. Trimming pared 0 bases from V and 10 bases from J, leaving 8 bases between. Germline-derived CDR1 and CDR2 are SGDLS and YYNGEE. The CDR3 sequence is CASSVGGVSPLHF. In nucleotides, the CDR3 is TGTGCCAGCAGCGTAGGGGGGGTCTCACCCCTCCACTTT.

This chain uses TRBV2 with TRBJ2-3, with D possibly TRBD2 on 7 matching bases. Germline V gives CDR1 SNHLY, CDR2 FYNNEI. This CDR3 is built from 15 residues. The V end lost 4 bases, the J end lost 4 bases, and 15 bases lay between the germline ends. CDR3 amino acids: CASSGGRGNADTQYF. For the CDR3, the DNA is TGTGCCAGCAGTGGAGGGAGGGGGAACGCAGATACGCAGTATTTT.

The V call is TRBV11-2, the J call TRBJ2-3; TRBD2 matches at 9 bases. Trimming removed 4 bases from V and 3 bases from J; junction bases left unmatched: 5. CDR3 length equals 15 residues. The germline V gene encodes CDR1 SGHAT and CDR2 FQNNGV. The CDR3: CASSYSGGWTDTQYF. The CDR3 nucleotides read TGTGCCAGCAGCTATAGCGGGGGCTGGACAGATACGCAGTATTTT.

V and J are TRBV18 and TRBJ2-3; TRBD2 might be the D (6 bases). The V end lost 5 bases, the J end lost 1 base, and 13 bases lay between the germline ends. CDR3 size: 15 residues. Per germline, CDR1 KGHSH and CDR2 LQKENI. This chain's CDR3 is CASSAASARTDTQYF. In DNA, the CDR3 is TGTGCCAGCTCAGCCGCTAGCGCCCGCACAGATACGCAGTATTTT.

The gene calls are TRBV6-5 and TRBJ1-2; 9 positions match TRBD1. Per germline, CDR1 MNHEY and CDR2 SVGAGI. V shed 4 bases, J shed 6 bases, and the junction held 9 bases outside the gene matches. The CDR3 is made up of 15 amino acids. The CDR3 DNA follows: TGTGCCAGCAGTTTCTTACAGGGGGCACAGGATGGCTACACCTTC. Protein: CASSFLQGAQDGYTF.

Of note for this clone: Other nucleotide sequences in the sample specify the same CDR3. This chain uses TRBV5-1 with TRBJ2-7; TRBD2 matches at 11 bases. Unmatched junction bases numbered 4, after V lost 4 bases and J lost 1 base. Germline CDR1 reads SGHRS; CDR2 reads YFSETQ. This CDR3 region has 15 residues. CDR3 loop: CASSLRLAGSYEQYF. CDR3 coding DNA: TGCGCCAGCAGCCTCCGACTAGCGGGATCCTACGAGCAGTACTTC.

This clone came up a few times. The chain uses TRBV25-1 and TRBJ1-4; D might be TRBD1 (5 bases). CDR3 length: 17 amino acids. The V gene's germline CDR1 is MGHDK and CDR2 SYGVNS. V dropped 4 bases and J dropped 6 bases, with 21 bases sitting between them. CDR3 protein: CASSATLGGIKYEKLFF. The CDR3 nucleotides read TGTGCCAGCAGTGCCACCCTGGGGGGGATAAAGTATGAAAAACTGTTTTTT.

The chain couples TRBV9 to TRBJ1-1; D call uncertain. This CDR3 contains 15 residues. V was cut by 4 bases and J by 1 base, with 14 bases left in between. CDR1 and CDR2 from the germline V gene are SGDLS and YYNGEE. The CDR3 here is CASSPGSGENTEAFF. Here the CDR3 DNA reads TGTGCCAGCAGCCCGGGGTCCGGGGAGAACACTGAAGCTTTCTTT.

The V and J genes are TRBV10-3 and TRBJ2-3; unclear D gene. The CDR3 runs to 14 residues. Germline V gene data show CDR1 as ENHRY and CDR2 as SYGVKD. Trimming removed 5 bases from V and 6 bases from J, with 15 bases in between. The CDR3 region has the DNA TGTGCCATCAGTCCTCGCGTACCCGGGGATACGCAGTATTTT. Amino acid sequence: CAISPRVPGDTQYF.

This clone was seen only once. The chain joins TRBV28 to TRBJ1-1, with 9 positions matching TRBD1. The V segment lost 5 bases and the J segment 2 bases; nucleotides outside the gene matches: 18. The germline V gene has CDR1 MDHEN and CDR2 SYDVKM. The CDR3 runs 19 residues. The CDR3 loop is CASSPLDWLPGQGNTEAFF. DNA of the CDR3: TGTGCCAGCAGTCCGCTAGACTGGTTACCGGGACAGGGAAACACTGAAGCTTTCTTT.

In this sample, this clone turned up a few times. The chain is built from TRBV12-5 and TRBJ2-1; possibly TRBD2 for D (6 bases). V was trimmed by 5 bases and J by 5 bases, leaving 19 bases between them. The CDR3 sequence is 16 residues long. CDR1 is LGHNT and CDR2 is FRNRAP in the germline V gene. The CDR3 nucleotides read TGTGCTAGTGGTCCCCCCCTGGCGGGGTTGGACAATGAGCAGTTCTTC. Translating it yields CASGPPLAGLDNEQFF. Variable domain in full (rest from reference TRBV12-5 and TRBJ2-1): DARVTQTPRHKVTEMGQEVTMRCQPILGHNTVFWYRQTMMQGLELLAYFRNRAPLDDSGMPKDRFSAEMPDATLATLKIQPSEPRDSAVYFCASGPPLAGLDNEQFFGPGTRLTVL.

The genes are TRBV6-6 and TRBJ1-2; TRBD1 is a possible D gene (5 bases). The CDR3 loop spans 14 amino acids. CDR1 and CDR2 from the germline V gene are MNHNY and SVGAGI (reference sequence). Trimming stripped 0 bases from V and 6 bases from J, with 11 bases between. As DNA, the CDR3 is TGTGCCAGCAGTTACTCGCAGGGAAGGGATGGCTACACCTTC. This codes for CASSYSQGRDGYTF.

The chain combines TRBV29-1 with TRBJ1-2, with D perhaps matching TRBD1 (6 bases). Trimming pared 8 bases from V and 4 bases from J, leaving 14 bases between. This CDR3 is 12 amino acids long. Germline V gives CDR1 SQVTM, CDR2 ANQGSEA. The CDR3 nucleotides are TGCAGCATCAGACAGGCCACCTATGGCTACACCTTC. Translating it yields CSIRQATYGYTF.

The chain has TRBV6-1 and TRBJ2-7; D may be TRBD2 (5 bases). The ends were cut back, 8 bases at V and 4 bases at J, with 12 bases in the middle. The CDR3 is 12 amino acids. CDR1 and CDR2 (germline): MNHNS, SASEGT. The DNA of the CDR3 is TGTGCCAGCGGGGAGAGATGGTACGAGCAGTACTTC. This translates into CASGERWYEQYF.

The rearrangement links TRBV9 to TRBJ2-7; the match to TRBD2 covers 11 bases. The length of the CDR3 is 16 residues. V was pared by 2 bases and J by 1 base, with 5 bases of the junction left unmatched. CDR1 SGDLS and CDR2 YYNGEE come from the germline V gene. The CDR3 protein is CASSVDSGGVSYEQYF. The CDR3 bases are TGTGCCAGCAGCGTCGATAGCGGGGGGGTGTCCTACGAGCAGTACTTC.

The chain has TRBV19 and TRBJ2-1; perhaps TRBD2 as D (7 bases). Deletions cut 7 bases from V and 7 bases from J, with 20 bases between. The CDR3 loop spans 15 amino acids. Looked up from germline, CDR1 is LNHDA and CDR2 is SQIVND (reference sequence). The CDR3 DNA sequence: TGTGCCAGTACCCTCGGGGAGGGACAAGTGAATGAGCAGTTCTTC. It is translated as CASTLGEGQVNEQFF. The full variable domain, with the rest looked up from reference TRBV19 and TRBJ2-1, is DGGITQSPKYLFRKEGQNVTLSCEQNLNHDAMYWYRQDPGQGLRLIYYSQIVNDFQKGDIAEGYSVSREKKESFPLTVTSAQKNPTAFYLCASTLGEGQVNEQFFGPGTRLTVL.

This chain joins TRBV6-1 and TRBJ2-7; the D gene is possibly TRBD2 (7 bases). Germline CDR1 and CDR2: MNHNS and SASEGT. The CDR3 length is 13 residues. V lost 10 bases, J lost 4 bases, and 17 bases lay in between. The CDR3: CATTVAGAYEQYF. For the CDR3, the DNA is TGTGCCACCACCGTGGCGGGGGCTTACGAGCAGTACTTC.